This entry features one T cell receptor (beta chain) sequence. The antigen is undetermined. The study sampled nominally healthy donors, though unrecorded immune exposures were likely. V was trimmed by 2 bases and J by 4 bases, leaving 9 bases between them. The CDR3 sequence is 13 residues long. Germline V gene data show CDR1 as SGDLS and CDR2 as YYNGEE. This sample stems from a study of cytomegalovirus exposure and HLA in healthy donors. Study results and limitations: A later analysis showed TCR association rates differing by HLA locus, peaking at DRB1 and lowest at HLA-C.

The primer mix had 60 Vbeta and 13 Jbeta primers. The method was immunoSEQ multiplex PCR; TCRdb's version includes in-frame clones alone and lacks a portion of them. This sample yields about 130,000 clones, of which approximately 89% are seen a single time; 6.7% belongs to the top ten. The sequencing sample was made of PBMCs. The chain joins TRBV9 to TRBJ1-1; no firm D call. The receptor was derived from a woman in her 30s in good health and CMV-seropositive. For the CDR3, the DNA is TGTGCCAGCAGCGTCCAACCGGGCACTGAAGCTTTCTTT. It encodes CASSVQPGTEAFF.